This TCR beta chain was sequenced during a study of blood T cell repertoires in COVID-19. Study background: Material from acute and convalescent COVID-19 was sourced from the United States, Italy and Spain. T cells, B-cell-depleted T cells, or PBMCs supplied cDNA or gDNA.

Study processing details: Estimation of nucleated cell counts was performed using reference gene primer amplification. Data came from immunoSEQ multiplex PCR; TCRdb stores just in-frame clones and leaves some out. V and J calls and clone size come straight from that table; D and trimming were deduced from the DNA. The table lists approximately 230,000 clones, just over 85% of them singletons. In germline, CDR1 is GTSNPN, CDR2 SVGIG (reference sequence). The CDR3 consists of 14 residues. V shed 3 bases and J shed 3 bases, with 11 bases lying between them. This clone occurred once. The sample taken for sequencing was peripheral blood. The chain couples TRBV30 to TRBJ2-2; D may be TRBD2 (5 bases). The receptor's source is a man under 40 who had recovered from COVID-19. In DNA, the CDR3 is TGTGCCTGGAGCAGGTTGCGGGACACCGGGGAGCTGTTTTTT. It yields the protein CAWSRLRDTGELFF. The full variable domain, in which reference TRBV30 and TRBJ2-2 provide the parts outside the CDR3, is SQTIHQWPATLVQPVGSPLSLECTVEGTSNPNLYWYRQAAGRGLQLLFYSVGIGQISSEVPQNLSASRPQDRQFILSSKKLLLSDSGFYLCAWSRLRDTGELFFGEGSRLTVL.